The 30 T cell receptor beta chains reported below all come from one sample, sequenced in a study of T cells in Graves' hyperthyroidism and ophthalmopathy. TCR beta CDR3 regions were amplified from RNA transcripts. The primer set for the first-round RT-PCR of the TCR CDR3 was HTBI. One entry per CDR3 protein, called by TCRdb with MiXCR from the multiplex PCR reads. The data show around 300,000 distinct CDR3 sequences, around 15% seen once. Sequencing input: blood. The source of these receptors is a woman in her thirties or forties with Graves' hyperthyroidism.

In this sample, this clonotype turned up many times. The DNA of the CDR3 is TGTGCCAGCAGTGCACGGGGTCTCTCCTACGAGCAGTACTTC. Encoded protein: CASSARGLSYEQYF. This sequence joins TRBV5-5 and TRBJ2-7; D is perhaps TRBD2 (5 bases). The CDR3 length is 14 residues. V gave up 5 bases and J gave up 0 bases, with 12 bases separating them. CDR1 and CDR2 from the germline V gene are SGHKS and YYEKEE (reference sequence).

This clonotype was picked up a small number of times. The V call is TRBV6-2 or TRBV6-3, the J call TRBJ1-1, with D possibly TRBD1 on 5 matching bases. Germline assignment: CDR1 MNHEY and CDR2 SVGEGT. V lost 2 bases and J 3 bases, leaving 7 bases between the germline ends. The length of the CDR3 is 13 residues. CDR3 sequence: CASSYEGHTEAFF. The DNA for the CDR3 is TGTGCCAGCAGTTACGAGGGACACACTGAAGCTTTCTTT.

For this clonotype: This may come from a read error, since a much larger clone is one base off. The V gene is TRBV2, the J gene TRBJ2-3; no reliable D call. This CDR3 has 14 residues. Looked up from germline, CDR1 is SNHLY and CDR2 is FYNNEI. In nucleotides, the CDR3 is TGTGCCAGCAGTGAAGCCCCCCCGAGGAATACGCGGTATTTT. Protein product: CASSEAPPRNTRYF.

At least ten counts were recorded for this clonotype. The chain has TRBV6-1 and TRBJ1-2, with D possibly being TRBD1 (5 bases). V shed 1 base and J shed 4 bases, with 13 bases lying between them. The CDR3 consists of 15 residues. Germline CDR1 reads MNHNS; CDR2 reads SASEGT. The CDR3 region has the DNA TGTGCCAGCAGTGAAGAGGGTGGGGGTTCCTATGGCTACACCTTC. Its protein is CASSEEGGGSYGYTF.

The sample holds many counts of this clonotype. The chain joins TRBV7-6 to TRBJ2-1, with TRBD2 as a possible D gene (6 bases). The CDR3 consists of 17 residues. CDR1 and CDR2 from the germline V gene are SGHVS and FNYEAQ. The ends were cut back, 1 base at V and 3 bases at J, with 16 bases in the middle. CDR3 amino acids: CASSLGTPGLHYNEQFF. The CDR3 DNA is TGTGCCAGCAGCTTAGGGACCCCGGGACTGCACTACAATGAGCAGTTCTTC.

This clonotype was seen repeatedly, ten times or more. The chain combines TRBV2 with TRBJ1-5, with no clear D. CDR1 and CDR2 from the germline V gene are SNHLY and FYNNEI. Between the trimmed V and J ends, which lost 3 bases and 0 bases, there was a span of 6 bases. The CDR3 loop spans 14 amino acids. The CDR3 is CASSDRTSNQPQHF. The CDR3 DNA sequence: TGTGCCAGCAGTGACAGAACTAGCAATCAGCCCCAGCATTTT.

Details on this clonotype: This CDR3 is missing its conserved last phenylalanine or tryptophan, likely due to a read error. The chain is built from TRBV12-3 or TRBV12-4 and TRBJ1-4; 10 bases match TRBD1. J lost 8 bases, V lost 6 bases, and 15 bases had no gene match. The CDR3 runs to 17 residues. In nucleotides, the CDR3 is TGTGCCAGCAGGCCGGCCCATCCGAGGACAGGGGGGGAAAAACTGTTTTCT. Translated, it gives CASRPAHPRTGGEKLFS.

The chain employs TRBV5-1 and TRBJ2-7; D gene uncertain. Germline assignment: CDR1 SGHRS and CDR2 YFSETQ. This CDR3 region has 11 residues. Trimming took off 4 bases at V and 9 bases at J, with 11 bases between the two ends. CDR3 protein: CASSQDGGQYF. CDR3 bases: TGCGCCAGCAGCCAGGACGGTGGGCAGTACTTC.

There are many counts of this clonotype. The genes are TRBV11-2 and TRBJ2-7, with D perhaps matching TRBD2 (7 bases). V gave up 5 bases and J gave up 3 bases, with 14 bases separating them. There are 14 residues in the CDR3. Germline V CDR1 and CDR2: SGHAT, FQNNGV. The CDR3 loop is CASSVEGGGYEQYF. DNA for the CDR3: TGTGCCAGCAGCGTCGAAGGGGGGGGCTACGAGCAGTACTTC. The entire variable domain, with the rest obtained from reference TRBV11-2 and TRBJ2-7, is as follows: EAGVAQSPRYKIIEKRQSVAFWCNPISGHATLYWYQQILGQGPKLLIQFQNNGVVDDSQLPKDRFSAERLKGVDSTLKIQPAKLEDSAVYLCASSVEGGGYEQYFGPGTRLTVT.

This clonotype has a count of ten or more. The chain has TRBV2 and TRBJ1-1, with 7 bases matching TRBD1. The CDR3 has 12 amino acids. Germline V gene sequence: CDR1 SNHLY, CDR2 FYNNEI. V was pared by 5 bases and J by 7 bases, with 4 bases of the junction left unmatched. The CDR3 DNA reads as TGTGCCAGCAGTCAGAACAGGGGTGAAGCTTTCTTT. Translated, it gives CASSQNRGEAFF.

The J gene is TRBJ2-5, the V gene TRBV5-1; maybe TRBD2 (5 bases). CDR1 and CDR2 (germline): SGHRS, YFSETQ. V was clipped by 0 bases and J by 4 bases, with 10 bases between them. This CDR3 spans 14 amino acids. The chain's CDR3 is CASSLDVAGETQYF. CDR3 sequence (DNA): TGCGCCAGCAGCTTGGATGTGGCGGGAGAGACCCAGTACTTC.

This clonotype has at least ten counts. CDR3 DNA: TGTGCCAGCAGTTACCTTGAGACCCAGTACTTC. Protein sequence: CASSYLETQYF. The chain employs TRBV12-3 or TRBV12-4 and TRBJ2-5, with D hard to call. The V gene lost 4 bases and the J gene lost 5 bases, with 5 bases spanning the gap. The CDR3 sequence is 11 residues long.

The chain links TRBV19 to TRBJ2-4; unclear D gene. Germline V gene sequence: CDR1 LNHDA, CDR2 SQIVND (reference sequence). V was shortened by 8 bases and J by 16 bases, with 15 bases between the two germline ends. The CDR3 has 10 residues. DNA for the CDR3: TGTGCCAGTGCCCGACCCCCCGTCTACTTC. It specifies CASARPPVYF.

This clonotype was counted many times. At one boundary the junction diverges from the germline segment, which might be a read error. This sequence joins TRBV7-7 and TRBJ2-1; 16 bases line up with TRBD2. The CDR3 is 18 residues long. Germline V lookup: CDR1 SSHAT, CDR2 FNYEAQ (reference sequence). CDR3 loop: CASSLGTSGRAIVNEQFF. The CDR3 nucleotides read TGTGCTAGCAGCTTGGGGACTAGCGGGAGGGCCATTGTCAATGAGCAGTTCTTC.

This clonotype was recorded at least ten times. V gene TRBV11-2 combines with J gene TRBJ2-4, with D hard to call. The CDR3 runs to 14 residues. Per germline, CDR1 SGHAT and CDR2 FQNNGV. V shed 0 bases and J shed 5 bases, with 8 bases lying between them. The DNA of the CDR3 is TGTGCCAGCAGCTTAGATCATGGTCAAAACATTCAGTACTTC. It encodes CASSLDHGQNIQYF.

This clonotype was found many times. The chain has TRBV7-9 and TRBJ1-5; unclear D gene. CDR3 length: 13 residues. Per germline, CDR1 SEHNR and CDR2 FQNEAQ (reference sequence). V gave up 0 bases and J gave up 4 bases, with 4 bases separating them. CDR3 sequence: CASSLAWNQPQHF. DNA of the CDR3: TGTGCCAGCAGCTTAGCATGGAATCAGCCCCAGCATTTT.

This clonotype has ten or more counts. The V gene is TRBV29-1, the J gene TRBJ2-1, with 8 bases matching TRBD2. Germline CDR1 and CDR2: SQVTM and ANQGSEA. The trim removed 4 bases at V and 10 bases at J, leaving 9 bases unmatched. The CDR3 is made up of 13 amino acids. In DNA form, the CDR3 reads TGCAGCGTTGGCAGAAGCGGGAGTGGCGAGCAGTTCTTC. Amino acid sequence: CSVGRSGSGEQFF.

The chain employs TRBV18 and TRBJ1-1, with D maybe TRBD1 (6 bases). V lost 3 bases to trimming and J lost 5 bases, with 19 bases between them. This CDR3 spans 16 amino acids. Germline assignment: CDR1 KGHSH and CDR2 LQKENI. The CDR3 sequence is CASSPRDNRGLTEAFF. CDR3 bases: TGTGCCAGCTCACCGCGGGACAACCGAGGATTGACTGAAGCTTTCTTT.

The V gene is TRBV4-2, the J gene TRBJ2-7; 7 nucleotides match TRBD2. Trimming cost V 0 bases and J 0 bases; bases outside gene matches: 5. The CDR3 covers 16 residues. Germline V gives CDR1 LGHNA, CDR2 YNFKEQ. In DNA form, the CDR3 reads TGTGCCAGCAGCCAAGAACTAGCGAGCATCTCCTACGAGCAGTACTTC. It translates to CASSQELASISYEQYF.

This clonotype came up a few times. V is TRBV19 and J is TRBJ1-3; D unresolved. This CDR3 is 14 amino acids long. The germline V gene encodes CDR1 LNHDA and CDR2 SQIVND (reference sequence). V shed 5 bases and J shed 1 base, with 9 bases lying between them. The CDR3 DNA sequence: TGTGCCAGTAGTCTGGGGATATCTGGAAACACCATATATTTT. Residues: CASSLGISGNTIYF.

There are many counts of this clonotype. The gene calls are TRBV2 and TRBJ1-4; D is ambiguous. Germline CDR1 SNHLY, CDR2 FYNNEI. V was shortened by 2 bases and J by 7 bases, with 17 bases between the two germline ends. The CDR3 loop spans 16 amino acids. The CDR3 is CASSESDPKATEKLFF. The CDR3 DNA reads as TGTGCCAGCAGTGAAAGTGACCCCAAGGCGACTGAAAAACTGTTTTTT.

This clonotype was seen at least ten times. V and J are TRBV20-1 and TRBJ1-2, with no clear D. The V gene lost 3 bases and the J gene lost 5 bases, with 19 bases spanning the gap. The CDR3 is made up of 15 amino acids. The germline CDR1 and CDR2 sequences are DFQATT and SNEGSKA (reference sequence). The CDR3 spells CSASPVEGLGYGYTF. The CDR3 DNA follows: TGCAGTGCTAGCCCCGTGGAAGGCCTCGGATATGGCTACACCTTC.

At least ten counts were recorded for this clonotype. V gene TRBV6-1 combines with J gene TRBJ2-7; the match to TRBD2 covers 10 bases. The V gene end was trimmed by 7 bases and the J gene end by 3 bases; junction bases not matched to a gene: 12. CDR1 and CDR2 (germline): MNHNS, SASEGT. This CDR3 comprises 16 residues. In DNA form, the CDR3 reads TGTGCCAGCAACAGGGACAGGACTAGCGGTAACTACGAGCAGTACTTC. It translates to CASNRDRTSGNYEQYF.

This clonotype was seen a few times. Here the CDR3 reads CASSPDRVGLNTEAFF. Here the CDR3 DNA reads TGTGCCAGCTCACCAGACAGGGTTGGGCTGAACACTGAAGCTTTCTTT. The rearrangement joins TRBV18 to TRBJ1-1; the match to TRBD1 covers 7 bases. The V segment lost 2 bases and the J segment 0 bases; nucleotides outside the gene matches: 6. Germline V gene data show CDR1 as KGHSH and CDR2 as LQKENI. The CDR3 loop spans 16 amino acids.

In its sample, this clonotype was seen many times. The DNA for the CDR3 is TGTGCCAGCAGCCGTGTGGCCCAGCATTTT. This translates into CASSRVAQHF. The rearrangement joins TRBV28 to TRBJ1-5; D is unresolved. Deletions cut 6 bases from V and 11 bases from J, with 8 bases between. CDR1 and CDR2 from the germline V gene are MDHEN and SYDVKM. The CDR3 consists of 10 residues. The full variable domain, completed using reference TRBV28 and TRBJ1-5, is DVKVTQSSRYLVKRTGEKVFLECVQDMDHENMFWYRQDPGLGLRLIYFSYDVKMKEKGDIPEGYSVSREKKERFSLILESASTNQTSMYLCASSRVAQHFGDGTRLSIL.

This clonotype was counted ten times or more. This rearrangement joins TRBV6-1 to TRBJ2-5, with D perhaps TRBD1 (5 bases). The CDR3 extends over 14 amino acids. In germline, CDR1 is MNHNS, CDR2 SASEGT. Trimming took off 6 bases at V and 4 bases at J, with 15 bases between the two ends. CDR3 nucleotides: TGTGCCAGCAGAGAGGACACTCTCGGAGAGACCCAGTACTTC. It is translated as CASREDTLGETQYF.

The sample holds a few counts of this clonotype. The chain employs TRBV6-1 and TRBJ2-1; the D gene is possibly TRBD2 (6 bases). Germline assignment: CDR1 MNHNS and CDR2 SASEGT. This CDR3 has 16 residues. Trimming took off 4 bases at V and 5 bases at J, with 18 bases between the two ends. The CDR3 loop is CASSAPGLRRNNEQFF. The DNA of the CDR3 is TGTGCCAGCAGTGCACCGGGACTTAGACGTAACAATGAGCAGTTCTTC.

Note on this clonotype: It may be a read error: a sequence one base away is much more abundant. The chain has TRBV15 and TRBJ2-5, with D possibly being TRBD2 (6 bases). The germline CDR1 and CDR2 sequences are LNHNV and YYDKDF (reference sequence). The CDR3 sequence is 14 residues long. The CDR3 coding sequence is TGTGCCACCGGCAGGAAGGGACTGGTAGAGACCCAGTACTTC. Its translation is CATGRKGLVETQYF.

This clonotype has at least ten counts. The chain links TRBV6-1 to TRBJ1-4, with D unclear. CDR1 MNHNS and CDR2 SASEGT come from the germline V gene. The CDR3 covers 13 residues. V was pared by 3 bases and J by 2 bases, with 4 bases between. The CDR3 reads CASSDSTNEKLFF. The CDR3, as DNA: TGTGCCAGCAGTGACAGCACTAATGAAAAACTGTTTTTT.

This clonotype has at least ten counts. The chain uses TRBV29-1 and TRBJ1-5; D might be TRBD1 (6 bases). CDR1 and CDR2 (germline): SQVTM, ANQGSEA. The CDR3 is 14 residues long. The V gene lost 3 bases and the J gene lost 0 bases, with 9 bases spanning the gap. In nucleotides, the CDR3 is TGCAGCGTTGAGGAGGGGGATAGCAATCAGCCCCAGCATTTT. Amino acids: CSVEEGDSNQPQHF.